Below are 8 T cell receptor beta chains sequenced from a single sample in a study of T cell responses to AZD1222 COVID-19 vaccine. Here immunoSEQ multiplex PCR was the method, and the copy in TCRdb shows in-frame clones only, minus some. The sample includes approximately 45,000 clones, approximately 90% of them seen just once. Sequencing used peripheral blood, obtained 28 days after the second AZD1222 dose. These receptors all come from an adult who received the AZD1222 COVID-19 vaccine.

This clone was detected once. V gene TRBV5-5 combines with J gene TRBJ2-1; TRBD1 or TRBD2 may be the D gene (5 bases each). V shed 0 bases and J shed 8 bases, with 12 bases lying between them. This CDR3 is built from 14 residues. Germline lookup yields CDR1 SGHKS and CDR2 YYEKEE (reference sequence). The CDR3 coding sequence is TGTGCCAGCAGCTTGGCGGCAGGGAGCGATGAGCAGTTCTTC. It specifies CASSLAAGSDEQFF. Based on the CDR3 plus reference TRBV5-5 and TRBJ2-1, the full variable domain is DAGVTQSPTHLIKTRGQQVTLRCSPISGHKSVSWYQQVLGQGPQFIFQYYEKEERGRGNFPDRFSARQFPNYSSELNVNALLLGDSALYLCASSLAAGSDEQFFGPGTRLTVL.

The rearrangement links TRBV10-3 to TRBJ1-1, with TRBD1 identical over 11 bases. CDR1 is ENHRY, CDR2 SYGVKD, per germline. The CDR3 is 16 amino acids. The V segment lost 3 bases and the J segment 5 bases; nucleotides outside the gene matches: 8. This CDR3 reads CAISEGTGGVRTEAFF. The CDR3 DNA sequence: TGTGCCATCAGTGAAGGGACAGGGGGAGTTCGGACTGAAGCTTTCTTT.

The chain carries TRBV9 and TRBJ2-7, with D possibly TRBD2 on 6 matching bases. CDR1 and CDR2 (germline): SGDLS, YYNGEE. CDR3 length: 12 residues. Trimming pared 4 bases from V and 7 bases from J, leaving 12 bases between. CDR3 sequence reads: CASSPGGMEQYF. The DNA of the CDR3 is TGTGCCAGCAGCCCCGGCGGGATGGAGCAGTACTTC.

The chain links TRBV6-5 to TRBJ1-6, with 7 bases that match TRBD1. The junction had 6 bases not matched to a gene; V was cut back by 2 bases and J by 5 bases. The CDR3 consists of 16 residues. Germline CDR1 is MNHEY and CDR2 is SVGAGI. CDR3 nucleotide sequence: TGTGCCAGCAGTTACAGGGCAGGGGGGGATAATTCACCCCTCCACTTT. It codes for CASSYRAGGDNSPLHF.

The chain joins TRBV10-3 to TRBJ2-1, with D possibly being TRBD1 (5 bases). The germline V gene has CDR1 ENHRY and CDR2 SYGVKD. Trimming pared 11 bases from V and 5 bases from J, leaving 16 bases between. The CDR3 is made up of 13 amino acids. The CDR3 loop is CASLAGNNNEQFF. In DNA form, the CDR3 reads TGTGCCTCCCTGGCAGGGAACAACAATGAGCAGTTCTTC.

The chain recombines TRBV27 with TRBJ1-1; TRBD1 matches 7 bases. Trimming took 7 bases from V and 6 from J; bases not matched to a gene: 8. The CDR3 extends over 13 amino acids. From germline, CDR1 is MNHEY and CDR2 SMNVEV (reference sequence). The CDR3 spells CASTGTTGSEAFF. CDR3 coding DNA: TGTGCCAGCACCGGAACGACAGGGTCTGAAGCTTTCTTT.

The chain has TRBV2 and TRBJ1-5; no clear D. Germline assignment: CDR1 SNHLY and CDR2 FYNNEI. Deletions cut 4 bases from V and 4 bases from J, with 11 bases between. This CDR3 contains 14 residues. CDR3 residues: CASSAAPSNQPQHF. The CDR3 DNA reads as TGTGCCAGCAGTGCGGCCCCCAGTAATCAGCCCCAGCATTTT.

CDR3 amino acids: CASSSGASQETQYF. The CDR3 DNA is TGTGCCAGCTCCTCCGGGGCCAGCCAAGAGACCCAGTACTTC. V and J are TRBV7-3 and TRBJ2-5; D possibly uses TRBD1 or TRBD2 (5 bases each). The V gene lost 8 bases and the J gene lost 1 base, with 14 bases spanning the gap. CDR3 length: 14 amino acids. Looked up from germline, CDR1 is SGHTA and CDR2 is FQGTGA. Using reference TRBV7-3 and TRBJ2-5 for the parts outside the CDR3, the full variable domain is GAGVSQTPSNKVTEKGKYVELRCDPISGHTALYWYRQSLGQGPEFLIYFQGTGAADDSGLPNDRFFAVRPEGSVSTLKIQRTERGDSAVYLCASSSGASQETQYFGPGTRLLVL.